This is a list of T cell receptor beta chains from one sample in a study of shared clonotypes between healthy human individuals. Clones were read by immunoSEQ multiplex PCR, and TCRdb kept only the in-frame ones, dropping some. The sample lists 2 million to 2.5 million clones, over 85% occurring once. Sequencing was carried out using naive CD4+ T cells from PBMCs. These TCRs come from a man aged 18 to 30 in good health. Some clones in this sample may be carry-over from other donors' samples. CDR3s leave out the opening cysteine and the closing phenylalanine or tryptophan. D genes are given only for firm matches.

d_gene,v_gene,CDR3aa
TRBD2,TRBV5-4,ASSSIVASGVSYEQY
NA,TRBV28,ASSFMGRGGIMSYT
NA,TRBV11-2,ASSSQGYGYT
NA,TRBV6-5,ASSYGYSNQPQH
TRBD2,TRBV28,ASSYGLAGGNNEQF
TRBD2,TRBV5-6,ASTTTFLAGAYRETQY
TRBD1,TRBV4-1,ASSQVPIRDRGGQPQH
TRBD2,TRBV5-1,ASSLAAGTSHAGELF
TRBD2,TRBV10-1,ASSERGLAVDTQY
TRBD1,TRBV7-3,ASSRRGGTGNGELF
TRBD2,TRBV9,ASSVGGRVTGELF
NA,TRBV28,ATRPGVLVDQPQH
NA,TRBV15,ATSRDPGGGTEAF
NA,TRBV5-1,ASSLSPFDEQF
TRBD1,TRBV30,AWMTGGTVTGELF
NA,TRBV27,ASSLTGYSGNTIY